A single sample gave rise to the 23 T cell receptor beta chains below, sequenced in a study of tumor-infiltrating lymphocytes in primary liver carcinoma. Blood RNA originated from unsorted whole blood, with germline DNA additionally extracted. With 500 ng total RNA as template and a constant-region primer, TCR beta cDNA was made. Employing slightly modified ARM-PCR, three nested multiplex PCR rounds were run, and these gave rise to the TCR beta libraries. The study ran its first two PCR rounds for nine to eleven cycles each, using TRBV1-TRBV30 forward primers and a C-beta reverse primer. TCRdb processed the multiplex PCR reads anew with MiXCR; each CDR3 protein has one entry. The sample contains some 180,000 distinct CDR3 sequences, 50% to 75% of which appear only once. Sequenced input: peripheral blood. These receptors were obtained from a middle-aged man with primary liver carcinoma and hepatitis B virus infection.

The rearrangement uses TRBV7-9 and TRBJ2-3; the D is unclear. The germline V gene has CDR1 SEHNR and CDR2 FQNEAQ (reference sequence). V shed 3 bases and J shed 3 bases, with 7 bases lying between them. The CDR3 is 13 amino acids. CDR3 coding DNA: TGTGCCAGCAGCTTCCAGCTTACAGATACGCAGTATTTT. This encodes CASSFQLTDTQYF.

Comments on this clonotype: One base away lies a much larger clone, so this may be a sequencing read error. This chain uses TRBV11-2 with TRBJ2-5; maybe TRBD1 (6 bases). Between the trimmed V and J ends, which lost 0 bases and 6 bases, there was a span of 17 bases. CDR3 size: 16 residues. Germline CDR1 reads SGHAT; CDR2 reads FQNNGV. The CDR3 loop reads CASSLEWQGSGKTQYF. The CDR3, as DNA: TGTGCCAGCAGCTTAGAGTGGCAGGGGAGTGGAAAGACCCAGTACTTC.

The rearrangement uses TRBV5-1 and TRBJ2-1; maybe TRBD2 (6 bases). This CDR3 contains 13 residues. The V end lost 3 bases, the J end lost 5 bases, and 9 bases lay between the germline ends. Germline V gives CDR1 SGHRS, CDR2 YFSETQ. CDR3 protein: CASSWDFNNEQFF. The CDR3 DNA sequence: TGCGCCAGCAGCTGGGACTTCAACAATGAGCAGTTCTTC.

The chain employs TRBV29-1 and TRBJ2-1; 7 nucleotides line up with TRBD1. Germline CDR1 SQVTM, CDR2 ANQGSEA. The V gene end was trimmed by 4 bases and the J gene end by 6 bases; junction bases not matched to a gene: 18. This CDR3 is 17 amino acids long. CDR3 sequence reads: CSVVISEGQRTCNEQFF. CDR3 bases: TGCAGCGTTGTAATATCTGAGGGACAGCGAACCTGCAATGAGCAGTTCTTC.

This chain joins TRBV7-8 and TRBJ1-6; TRBD1 matches at 7 bases. V was pared by 5 bases and J by 8 bases, with 9 bases of the junction left unmatched. In germline, CDR1 is SGHVS, CDR2 FQNEAQ. CDR3 size: 15 residues. CDR3 protein: CASSQRQGRDSPLHF. The CDR3 nucleotides are TGTGCCAGCAGCCAGCGACAGGGACGGGATTCACCCCTCCACTTT. Full variable domain (missing parts from reference TRBV7-8 and TRBJ1-6): GAGVSQSPRYKVAKRGQDVALRCDPISGHVSLFWYQQALGQGPEFLTYFQNEAQLDKSGLPSDRFFAERPEGSVSTLKIQRTQQEDSAVYLCASSQRQGRDSPLHFGNGTRLTVT.

The CDR3 coding sequence is TGTGCCAGCAGTTACCTAGGACTAGCTGACAACCCAGGCTCCTACGAGCAGTACTTC. The encoded protein is CASSYLGLADNPGSYEQYF. The rearrangement joins TRBV6-6 to TRBJ2-7; 8 nucleotides line up with TRBD2. Losses at the gene ends were 2 bases for V and 0 bases for J; bases not matched to a gene: 15. This CDR3 region has 19 residues. Germline lookup yields CDR1 MNHNY and CDR2 SVGAGI (reference sequence).

The CDR3 here is CASSPTRGSYEQYF. In DNA form, the CDR3 reads TGTGCCAGCAGCCCAACGAGGGGATCGTACGAGCAGTACTTC. The chain has TRBV7-9 and TRBJ2-7; the D gene could be TRBD1 or TRBD2 (5 bases each). The length of the CDR3 is 14 residues. Trimming stripped 5 bases from V and 4 bases from J, with 15 bases between. Per the germline V gene, CDR1 is SEHNR and CDR2 is FQNEAQ (reference sequence).

The chain employs TRBV10-3 and TRBJ1-2, with D maybe TRBD1 (5 bases). V lost 11 bases to trimming and J lost 2 bases, with 15 bases between them. Germline V gene sequence: CDR1 ENHRY, CDR2 SYGVKD. CDR3 length: 13 residues. The CDR3, as DNA: TGTGCCGTCACAGAGGGGCGGAACTATGGCTACACCTTC. Translated: CAVTEGRNYGYTF.

The V and J genes are TRBV6-1 and TRBJ1-1; D gene unclear. CDR3 size: 13 residues. Germline-derived CDR1 and CDR2 are MNHNS and SASEGT. V lost 4 bases to trimming and J lost 2 bases, with 8 bases between them. The CDR3 sequence: CASSGVGNTEAFF. As DNA, the CDR3 is TGTGCCAGCAGTGGAGTGGGCAACACTGAAGCTTTCTTT.

This clonotype appeared once. The rearrangement links TRBV5-5 to TRBJ1-5; no definite D call. Judging by the DNA end, TRBJ2-3 fits better; the J call may be wrong. Germline CDR1 SGHKS, CDR2 YYEKEE (reference sequence). CDR3 length: 14 amino acids. The CDR3 loop is CASSLSMSNQPQYF. The CDR3 DNA reads as TGTGCCAGCAGCTTGTCTATGAGCAATCAGCCCCAGTATTTT.

This clonotype was recorded a few times. The gene calls are TRBV5-1 and TRBJ2-5; a weak D match, TRBD2 (5 bases). The CDR3 has 16 residues. Germline CDR1 SGHRS, CDR2 YFSETQ. Trimming left V 0 bases short and J 2 bases short, with 14 bases between. This chain's CDR3 is CASSLGTLALQETQYF. CDR3 in DNA: TGCGCCAGCAGCTTGGGCACTCTAGCTCTACAAGAGACCCAGTACTTC.

This clonotype was picked up a small number of times. This chain links TRBV5-1 with TRBJ2-1, with no clear D. Trimming shortened V by 4 bases and J by 4 bases, and 6 bases separated the two germline ends. Germline-derived CDR1 and CDR2 are SGHRS and YFSETQ. The length of the CDR3 is 12 residues. In DNA, the CDR3 is TGCGCCAGCAGCCAGATGTACAATGAGCAGTTCTTC. It translates to CASSQMYNEQFF.

This clonotype came up a few times. At one end, the junction sequence differs from germline, possibly due to a read error. J is TRBJ2-7 and V is TRBV6-2 or TRBV6-3; a weak D match, TRBD2 (6 bases). This CDR3 has 14 residues. From germline, CDR1 is MNHEY and CDR2 SVGEGT. The CDR3 protein is CDSSLALRDYEQYF. As DNA, the CDR3 is TGTGACAGCAGCCTAGCGCTACGTGACTACGAGCAGTACTTC.

The chain couples TRBV30 to TRBJ1-6; TRBD1 agrees at 7 bases. The CDR3 spans 15 residues. After removal of 6 bases from V and 4 bases from J, the junction contained 9 bases not matched to a gene. Germline CDR1 reads GTSNPN; CDR2 reads SVGIG (reference sequence). The CDR3 bases are TGTGCCTGCCGAGGGGGACAGTCTTATAATTCACCCCTCCACTTT. Translated: CACRGGQSYNSPLHF.

This clonotype was detected once. J is TRBJ2-1 and V is TRBV6-1; D is possibly TRBD2 (7 bases). The V gene's germline CDR1 is MNHNS and CDR2 SASEGT. This CDR3 spans 14 amino acids. The ends were cut back, 4 bases at V and 8 bases at J, with 15 bases in the middle. CDR3 protein: CASSGQGRDDEQFF. CDR3 nucleotides: TGTGCCAGCAGTGGGCAGGGGAGGGACGATGAGCAGTTCTTC.

Concerning this clonotype: The junction departs from the called germline gene at one end, perhaps through a read error. V is TRBV11-2 and J is TRBJ2-3, with 10 bases aligning to TRBD2. This CDR3 is 17 amino acids long. CDR1 and CDR2 (germline): SGHAT, FQNNGV. CDR3 coding DNA: TGTGCCAGCAGCCTAGAGAGCGGGAGGGGCCTTCAAGATACGCAGTATTTT. It translates to CASSLESGRGLQDTQYF.

As for this clonotype: A much larger clone differs from this one at a single base, so this may be a read error. This sequence joins TRBV11-1 and TRBJ2-7; 10 bases match TRBD1. The J segment lost 6 bases and the V segment lost 5 bases, leaving 10 bases of the junction unmatched. Germline values: CDR1 SGHAT, CDR2 FQDESV (reference sequence). The CDR3 length is 15 residues. The CDR3 spells CASSPPGQGNCEQYF. The CDR3 DNA is TGTGCCAGCAGCCCCCCGGGACAGGGGAACTGCGAGCAGTACTTC.

Of note for this clonotype: A much larger clone lies a single base off, so this may be a read error. This chain joins TRBV29-1 and TRBJ2-2; D may be TRBD2 (5 bases). Germline V gene sequence: CDR1 SQVTM, CDR2 ANQGSEA. V was clipped by 7 bases and J by 6 bases, with 18 bases between them. The CDR3 contains 14 residues. This CDR3 is CSAAGLLVPGELFF. The CDR3 DNA reads as TGCAGCGCCGCGGGCCTACTTGTCCCCGGGGAGCTGTTTTTT.

On this clonotype: The junction departs from the called germline gene at one end, perhaps through a read error. The chain joins TRBV11-2 to TRBJ2-5; D is unresolved. The length of the CDR3 is 12 residues. Germline CDR1 and CDR2: SGHAT and FQNNGV. This CDR3 is CASRLVLETQYF. CDR3 nucleotides: TGTGCCAGCAGGTTAGTCCTAGAGACCCAATACTTC.

With respect to this clonotype: The conserved final phenylalanine or tryptophan is absent from the CDR3, which likely points to a read error. The rearrangement uses TRBV10-3 and TRBJ2-5, with 8 bases fitting TRBD2. With V trimmed by 4 bases and J by 0 bases, 10 bases remained unmatched. Germline loops: CDR1 ENHRY, CDR2 SYGVKD. The CDR3 loop spans 17 amino acids. CDR3 nucleotides: TGTGCCATCAGTGGATCCCTTAAACTAGCGGACCAAGAGACCCAGTACCTC. Translating gives CAISGSLKLADQETQYL.

This chain links TRBV11-2 with TRBJ2-7; D is perhaps TRBD1 (6 bases). Germline assignment: CDR1 SGHAT and CDR2 FQNNGV. This CDR3 comprises 13 residues. The CDR3 here is CASSLWDNYDQYV. CDR3 in DNA: TGTGCCAGCAGCCTATGGGACAACTACGACCAGTACGTC.

Remarks on this clonotype: The junction shows a germline mismatch at one end, possibly a read error. Written as DNA, the CDR3 is TGTGCCAGCAGCTTAGTTAGCGGGAGTCCCCAAACGCAATATTTT. Residues: CASSLVSGSPQTQYF. The chain uses TRBV11-2 and TRBJ2-3; 9 bases match TRBD2. The CDR3 covers 15 residues. CDR1 SGHAT and CDR2 FQNNGV come from the germline V gene.

The chain carries TRBV28 and TRBJ2-3; weak D call: TRBD2 (6 bases). There are 15 residues in the CDR3. V was cut by 5 bases and J by 3 bases, with 15 bases left in between. Germline V gene sequence: CDR1 MDHEN, CDR2 SYDVKM. In DNA form, the CDR3 reads TGTGCCAGCAGTCCTTGGCGGGGTGTTACAGATACGCAGTATTTT. Its translation: CASSPWRGVTDTQYF.